This is a list of T cell receptor beta chains from one sample in a study of Graves' ophthalmopathy and Graves' hyperthyroidism. TCRdb re-analysed the multiplex PCR reads in MiXCR, keeping a single row per CDR3 protein. The table records under 200,000 distinct CDR3 sequences, less than 45% of them present only once. Sequencing was carried out using peripheral blood. The receptors were gathered from a woman aged 40-49 years with Graves' ophthalmopathy. Each CDR3 is given with its conserved first and last residue. D genes are given only for firm matches. Size tells how often a clone was seen (once, few, many) or the class of an expanded clone, and some rows leave it out.

abundance	v_gene	j_gene	d_gene	CDR3aa	CDR3nt
many	TRBV28	TRBJ2-7	NA	CASMRTVFSDEQYF	TGTGCCAGCATGAGGACGGTTTTCAGCGACGAGCAGTACTTC
NA	TRBV6-1	TRBJ1-1	NA	CASSEYPGNAFEAFF	TGTGCCAGCAGTGAATATCCAGGAAACGCTTTTGAAGCTTTCTTT
many	TRBV28	TRBJ2-7	NA	CASSQGGYEQYF	TGTGCCAGCAGTCAGGGGGGTTACGAGCAGTACTTC
NA	TRBV6-1	TRBJ2-2	TRBD2	CASTFSGGNTGELFF	TGTGCCAGCACCTTTAGCGGGGGGAACACCGGGGAGCTGTTTTTT
many	TRBV20-1	TRBJ2-5	NA	CSARPLETQYF	TGCAGTGCTAGACCTCTAGAGACCCAGTACTTC
NA	TRBV28	TRBJ2-5	TRBD1	CASSTYRGPQETQYF	TGTGCCAGCAGTACCTACAGGGGGCCTCAAGAGACCCAGTACTTC
many	TRBV2	TRBJ1-2	NA	CASSGASNYGYTF	TGTGCCAGCAGTGGGGCAAGTAACTATGGCTACACCTTC
many	TRBV6-5	TRBJ1-1	NA	CASSYSGGMGEAFF	TGTGCCAGCAGTTACTCGGGGGGCATGGGTGAAGCTTTCTTT
NA	TRBV7-9	TRBJ1-6	NA	CAGSDGADSPLHF	TGTGCCGGTAGCGACGGGGCAGATTCACCCCTCCACTTT
NA	TRBV11-2	TRBJ1-1	NA	CASSLYWLEGDTEAFF	TGTGCCAGCAGCTTGTACTGGTTAGAGGGGGACACTGAAGCTTTCTTT
many	TRBV6-1	TRBJ2-7	NA	CASSQSSYEQYF	TGTGCCAGCAGTCAAAGTTCCTACGAGCAGTACTTC
many	TRBV9	TRBJ2-7	NA	CASSVSDWRYEQYF	TGTGCCAGCAGCGTCTCAGACTGGCGATACGAGCAGTACTTC
NA	TRBV6-1	TRBJ1-6	TRBD1	CATNPGQGYSPLHF	TGTGCCACCAACCCGGGACAGGGTTATTCACCCCTCCACTTT
many	TRBV7-2	TRBJ2-7	TRBD2	CASSRGGVVDEQYF	TGTGCCAGCAGCCGGGGGGGAGTTGTGGACGAGCAGTACTTC
NA	TRBV4-2	TRBJ1-1	NA	CASSGFLWSGQPITEAFF	TGTGCCAGCAGCGGGTTCTTGTGGTCAGGGCAACCGATCACTGAAGCTTTCTTT
NA	TRBV19	TRBJ2-7	TRBD2	CASSITGLAGYEQYF	TGTGCCAGTAGTATAACCGGACTAGCGGGATACGAGCAGTACTTC
NA	TRBV12-3/TRBV12-4	TRBJ2-7	NA	CASAQGLRDEQYF	TGTGCCAGCGCGCAGGGGTTAAGAGACGAGCAGTACTTC
NA	TRBV6-2/TRBV6-3	TRBJ2-7	NA	CASSSLHSGQNYEQYF	TGTGCCAGCAGTTCGCTTCATTCCGGACAGAATTACGAGCAGTACTTC
many	TRBV4-3	TRBJ2-4	NA	CASSQTQGNIQYF	TGCGCCAGCAGCCAGACACAGGGAAACATTCAGTACTTC
NA	TRBV7-2	TRBJ1-5	NA	CASSSARGNQPQHF	TGTGCCAGCAGCTCCGCTCGAGGGAATCAGCCCCAGCATTTT
many	TRBV19	TRBJ2-7	NA	CASSIGLQVSEQYF	TGTGCCAGTAGTATAGGTCTACAGGTCAGCGAGCAGTACTTC
NA	TRBV28	TRBJ1-1	NA	CASRDGWNTEAFF	TGTGCCTCCAGGGACGGTTGGAACACTGAAGCTTTCTTT
once	TRBV20-1	TRBJ2-7	TRBD1	CSANQGVSSYEQYF	TGCAGTGCTAACCAGGGGGTTAGCTCCTACGAGCAGTACTTC
NA	TRBV6-5	TRBJ1-6	NA	CASSYRSSYNSPLHF	TGTGCCAGCAGTTACCGCAGCTCCTATAATTCACCCCTCCACTTT
many	TRBV30	TRBJ1-2	TRBD1	CAWSVPRTGDYGYTF	TGTGCCTGGAGTGTACCTAGGACAGGGGACTATGGCTACACCTTC
NA	TRBV28	TRBJ2-5	NA	CASSFTRTETQYF	TGTGCCAGCAGTTTCACCCGAACGGAGACCCAGTACTTC
many	TRBV6-5	TRBJ1-1	NA	CASSYGQNTEAFF	TGTGCCAGCAGTTACGGACAGAACACTGAAGCTTTCTTT
many	TRBV20-1	TRBJ2-5	TRBD2	CSACLVAGVETQYF	TGCAGTGCGTGCCTCGTAGCGGGAGTGGAGACCCAGTACTTC
many	TRBV6-5	TRBJ1-1	TRBD1	CASSYTKTGGDTEAFF	TGTGCCAGCAGTTACACAAAGACAGGGGGTGACACTGAAGCTTTCTTT
NA	TRBV6-2/TRBV6-3	TRBJ1-5	NA	CASSYSNKVGNQPQHF	TGTGCCAGCAGTTACTCGAATAAGGTGGGCAATCAGCCCCAGCATTTT
NA	TRBV2	TRBJ1-6	NA	CASSVSYSPLHF	TGTGCCAGCAGTGTATCCTATTCACCCCTCCACTTT
NA	TRBV29-1	TRBJ2-7	NA	CSVAPIGGRNEQYF	TGCAGCGTCGCCCCAATCGGGGGTCGAAACGAGCAGTACTTC
NA	TRBV28	TRBJ2-7	TRBD2	CASSDRREPRYEQYF	TGTGCCAGCAGTGATCGGCGGGAGCCCCGATACGAGCAGTACTTC
NA	TRBV6-2/TRBV6-3	TRBJ1-1	NA	CASSYTGAEAFF	TGTGCCAGCAGTTATACAGGAGCCGAAGCTTTCTTT
many	TRBV3-1	TRBJ2-7	TRBD2	CASSTLAGYEQYF	TGTGCCAGCAGCACCCTAGCGGGCTACGAGCAGTACTTC
many	TRBV11-2	TRBJ2-5	NA	CASSVQETQYF	TGTGCCAGCAGCGTACAAGAGACCCAGTACTTC